A selection of T cell receptor beta chains follows, all from one sample in a study of STAT5B mutations in CD4+ large granular lymphocyte leukemia. Using immunoSEQ multiplex PCR, the repertoire was profiled, and TCRdb retains in-frame clones only, with some absent. The sample shows about 46,000 clones, 80% to 85% of them seen only once. Sequenced: CD4+ T cells from blood buffy coats. The origin of the receptors is a human donor in good health. Both conserved end residues are part of each CDR3.

V	CDR3
TRBV6-5	CASREGLGDEQFF
TRBV6-1	CASSEDGDNSYYGYTF
TRBV30	CAWSRTSGSSNEQFF
TRBV7-2	CASSLGGGNEKLFF
TRBV11-2	CASSLEAQAWQYF
TRBV25-1	CASADSLYSPDTQYF
TRBV30	CAWSQDSNQPQHF
TRBV6-5	CASSYGTGGGYTF
TRBV7-2	CASSSTGVNEQFF
TRBV2	CASSRGRGDTQYF
TRBV11-3	CASSLDPGRNSPLHF
TRBV2	CASRGQGTNTGELFF
TRBV5-1	CASSSLPTSKRSYNEQFF
TRBV19	CASSHGAAPGETQYF
TRBV7-3	CASRSTGVGLSYEQYF
TRBV28	CASSLRTYEQYF
TRBV4-1	CASSQESGTPNTGELFF
TRBV5-4	CASSVGPRDGEQYF
TRBV6-6	CASSSETQYF
TRBV5-1	CASSYTGDGLSPLHF
TRBV5-5	CASSATGVYEKLFF
TRBV5-4	CASSSGLAGSGEQFF
TRBV4-1	CASSQERTSGNSYEQYF
TRBV5-1	CASTQSGDEQYF
TRBV28	CASKGGFYEQYF
TRBV5-1	CASSLAGGPEAFF
TRBV9	CASSVRGRYGYTF
TRBV7-9	CASVLAGFDNEQFF